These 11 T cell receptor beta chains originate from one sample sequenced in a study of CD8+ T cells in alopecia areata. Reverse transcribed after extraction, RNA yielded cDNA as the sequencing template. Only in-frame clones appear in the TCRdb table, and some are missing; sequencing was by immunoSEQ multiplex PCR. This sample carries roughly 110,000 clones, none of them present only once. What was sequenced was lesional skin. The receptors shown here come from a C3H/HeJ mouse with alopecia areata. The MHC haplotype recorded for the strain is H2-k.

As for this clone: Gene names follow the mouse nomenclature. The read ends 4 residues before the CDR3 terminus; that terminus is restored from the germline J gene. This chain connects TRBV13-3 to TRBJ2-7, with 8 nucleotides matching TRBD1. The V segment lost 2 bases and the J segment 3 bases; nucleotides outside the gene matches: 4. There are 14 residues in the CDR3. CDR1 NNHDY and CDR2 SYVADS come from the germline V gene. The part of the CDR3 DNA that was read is TGTGCCAGCAGTGACTCCGGGACAGGCTAT. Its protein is CASSDSGTGY. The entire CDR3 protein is CASSDSGTGYEQYF.

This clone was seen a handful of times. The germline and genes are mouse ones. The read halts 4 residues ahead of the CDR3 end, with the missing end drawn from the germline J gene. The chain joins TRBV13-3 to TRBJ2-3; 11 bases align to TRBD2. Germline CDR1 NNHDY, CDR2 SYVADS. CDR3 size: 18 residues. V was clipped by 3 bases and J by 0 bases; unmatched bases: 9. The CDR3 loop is CASSGDWGGKSSAETLYF. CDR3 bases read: TGTGCCAGCAGTGGTGACTGGGGGGGGAAATCTAGTGCAGAA.

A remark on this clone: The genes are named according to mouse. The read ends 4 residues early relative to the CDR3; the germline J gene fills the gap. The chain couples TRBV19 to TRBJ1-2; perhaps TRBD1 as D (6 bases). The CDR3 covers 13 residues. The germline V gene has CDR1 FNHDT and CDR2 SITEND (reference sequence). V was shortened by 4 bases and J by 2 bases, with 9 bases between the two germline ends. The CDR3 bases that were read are TGTGCCAGCAGTGGGGACAAGAACTCC. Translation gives CASSGDKNS. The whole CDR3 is CASSGDKNSDYTF.

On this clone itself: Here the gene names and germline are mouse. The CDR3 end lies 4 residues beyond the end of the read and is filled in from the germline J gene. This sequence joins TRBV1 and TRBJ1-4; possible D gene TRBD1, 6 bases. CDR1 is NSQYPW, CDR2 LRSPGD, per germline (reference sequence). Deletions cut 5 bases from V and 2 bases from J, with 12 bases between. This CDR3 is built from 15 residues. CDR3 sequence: CTCSSGTKSNERLFF. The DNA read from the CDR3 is TGCACCTGCAGTTCCGGGACAAAATCCAACGAA.

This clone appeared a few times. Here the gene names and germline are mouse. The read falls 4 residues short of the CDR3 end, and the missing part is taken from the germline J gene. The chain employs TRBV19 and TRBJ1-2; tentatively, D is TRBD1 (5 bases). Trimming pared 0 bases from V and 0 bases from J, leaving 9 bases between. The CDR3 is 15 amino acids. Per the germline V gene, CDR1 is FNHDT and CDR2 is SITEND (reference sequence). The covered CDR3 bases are TGTGCCAGCAGTATAGCGTGGGGGACAAACTCC. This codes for CASSIAWGTNS. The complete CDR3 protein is CASSIAWGTNSDYTF.

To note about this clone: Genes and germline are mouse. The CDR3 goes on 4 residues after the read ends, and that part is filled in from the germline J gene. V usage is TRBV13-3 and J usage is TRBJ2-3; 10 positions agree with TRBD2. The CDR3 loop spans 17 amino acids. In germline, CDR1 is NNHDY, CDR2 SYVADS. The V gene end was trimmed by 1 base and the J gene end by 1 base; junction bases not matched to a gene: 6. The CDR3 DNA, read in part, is TGTGCCAGCAGTGATACCTGGGGGGGCGAGGGTGCAGAA. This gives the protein CASSDTWGGEGAE. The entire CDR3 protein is CASSDTWGGEGAETLYF.

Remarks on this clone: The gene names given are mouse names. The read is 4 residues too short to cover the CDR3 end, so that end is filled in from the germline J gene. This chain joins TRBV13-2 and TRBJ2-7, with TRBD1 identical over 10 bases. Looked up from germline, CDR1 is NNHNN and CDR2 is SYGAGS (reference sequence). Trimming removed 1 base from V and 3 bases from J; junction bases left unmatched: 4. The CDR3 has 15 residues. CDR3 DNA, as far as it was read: TGTGCCAGCGGTGATCCGGGACAGGGGCTCTAT. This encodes CASGDPGQGLY. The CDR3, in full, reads CASGDPGQGLYEQYF.

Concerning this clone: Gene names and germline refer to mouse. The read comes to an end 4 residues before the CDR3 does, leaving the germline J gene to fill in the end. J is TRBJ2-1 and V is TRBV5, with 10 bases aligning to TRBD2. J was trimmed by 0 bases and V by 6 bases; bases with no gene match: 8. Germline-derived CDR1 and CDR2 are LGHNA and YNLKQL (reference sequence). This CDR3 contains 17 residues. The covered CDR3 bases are TGTGCCAGCAGACCCGGGACTGGGGCCTCTAACTATGCT. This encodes CASRPGTGASNYA. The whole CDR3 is CASRPGTGASNYAEQFF.

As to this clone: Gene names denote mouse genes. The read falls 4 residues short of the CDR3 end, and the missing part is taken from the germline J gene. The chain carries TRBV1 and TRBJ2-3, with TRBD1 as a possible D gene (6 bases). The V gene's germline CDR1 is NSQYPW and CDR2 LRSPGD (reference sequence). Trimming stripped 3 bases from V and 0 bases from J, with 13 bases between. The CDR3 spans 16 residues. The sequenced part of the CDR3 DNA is TGCACCTGCAGTGCCCTACAGGGTTCTAGTGCAGAA. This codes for CTCSALQGSSAE. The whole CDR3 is CTCSALQGSSAETLYF. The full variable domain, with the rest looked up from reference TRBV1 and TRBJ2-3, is VTLLEQNPRWRLVPRGQAVNLRCILKNSQYPWMSWYQQDLQKQLQWLFTLRSPGDKEVKSLPGADYLATRVTDTELRLQVANMSQGRTLYCTCSALQGSSAETLYFGSGTRLTVL.

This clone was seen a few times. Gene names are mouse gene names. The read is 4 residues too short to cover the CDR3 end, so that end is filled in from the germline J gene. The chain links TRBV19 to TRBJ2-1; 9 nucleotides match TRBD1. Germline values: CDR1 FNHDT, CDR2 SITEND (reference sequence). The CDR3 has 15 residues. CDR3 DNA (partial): TGTGCCAGCAGTATAGGGGACAGGGCGAGAGCT. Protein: CASSIGDRARA. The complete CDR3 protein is CASSIGDRARAEQFF.

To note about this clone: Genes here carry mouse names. The CDR3 region is CTCSASGRDTQYF. CDR3 DNA, as far as it was read: TGCACCTGCAGTGCATCAGGGAGGGAC. This chain joins TRBV1 and TRBJ2-5; the D gene is possibly TRBD1 (5 bases). The read comes to an end 4 residues before the CDR3 does, leaving the germline J gene to fill in the end. The CDR3 has 13 amino acids. Germline CDR1 NSQYPW, CDR2 LRSPGD (reference sequence). The full variable domain, with the rest looked up from reference TRBV1 and TRBJ2-5, is VTLLEQNPRWRLVPRGQAVNLRCILKNSQYPWMSWYQQDLQKQLQWLFTLRSPGDKEVKSLPGADYLATRVTDTELRLQVANMSQGRTLYCTCSASGRDTQYFGPGTRLLVL.